The T cell receptor beta chain described here comes from a study of blood T cell repertoires in COVID-19. Clones were read by immunoSEQ multiplex PCR, and TCRdb kept only the in-frame ones, dropping some. The profile shows around 460,000 clones, around 90% of them singletons. The CDR3 is 15 residues long. From germline, CDR1 is MNHEY and CDR2 SMNVEV (reference sequence). Trimming cost V 1 base and J 0 bases; bases outside gene matches: 2. This chain joins TRBV27 and TRBJ1-1, with 7 bases fitting TRBD1. The clonotype originates from a man aged 18 to 30 with COVID-19, enrolled during active disease. The specimen was peripheral blood. CDR3 nucleotides: TGTGCCAGCAGTTTATGGGGACAGATGAACACTGAAGCTTTCTTT. Amino acid sequence: CASSLWGQMNTEAFF.